The 25 T cell receptor beta chains in this list originate from one sample, sequenced in a study of T-cell reconstitution after alpha-beta-depleted transplantation in children. Preparation of the TCRbeta library was carried out with unique molecular identifiers. TCRdb called the PCR reads again in MiXCR, with one record for every CDR3 protein. In the table there are 700,000 to 850,000 distinct CDR3 sequences, around 17% of which are singletons. Source: PBMCs, mostly from graft donor cells, taken 360 days after TCRalphabeta/CD19-depleted stem cell transplant. These receptor sequences come from a male patient between 5 and 17 years old who had a stem cell transplant for acute lymphoblastic leukemia, so the T cells may come from the graft donor.

V usage is TRBV9 and J usage is TRBJ2-7; the match to TRBD1 covers 7 bases. CDR3 length: 16 residues. The trim removed 3 bases at V and 4 bases at J, leaving 13 bases unmatched. CDR1 SGDLS and CDR2 YYNGEE come from the germline V gene. CDR3 residues: CASSAEVRGTPYEQYF. DNA for the CDR3: TGTGCCAGCAGCGCGGAGGTCAGGGGGACCCCTTACGAGCAGTACTTC.

This chain connects TRBV6-2 or TRBV6-3 to TRBJ1-1, with TRBD1 identical over 9 bases. Trimming took 5 bases from V and 0 from J; bases not matched to a gene: 1. This CDR3 region has 14 residues. CDR1 and CDR2 from the germline V gene are MNHEY and SVGEGT. CDR3 coding DNA: TGTGCCAGCAGTCGGGACAGGGTGAACACTGAAGCTTTCTTT. This translates into CASSRDRVNTEAFF.

This clonotype came up a few times. This CDR3 is CSARRLGETQYF. The DNA for the CDR3 is TGCAGTGCTAGACGATTAGGGGAGACCCAGTACTTC. The chain employs TRBV20-1 and TRBJ2-5; D remains ambiguous. Trimming removed 2 bases from V and 5 bases from J, with 9 bases in between. CDR1 and CDR2 from the germline V gene are DFQATT and SNEGSKA (reference sequence). The CDR3 loop spans 12 amino acids.

This clonotype has just a few counts. J is TRBJ2-7 and V is TRBV11-2, with 10 positions matching TRBD2. V was pared by 1 base and J by 7 bases, with 7 bases of the junction left unmatched. Germline V lookup: CDR1 SGHAT, CDR2 FQNNGV. This CDR3 spans 15 amino acids. The CDR3 sequence is CASSLVSGRAGEQYF. CDR3 nucleotides: TGTGCCAGCAGCTTAGTCAGCGGGAGGGCCGGGGAGCAGTACTTC.

This clonotype was found a few times. The chain employs TRBV28 and TRBJ2-7; tentatively, D is TRBD2 (6 bases). CDR1 is MDHEN and CDR2 is SYDVKM in the germline V gene. This CDR3 spans 17 amino acids. The ends were cut back, 1 base at V and 0 bases at J, with 16 bases in the middle. This CDR3 is CASSLSLGTPSSYEQYF. In DNA form, the CDR3 reads TGTGCCAGCAGTTTATCGCTCGGGACTCCGAGCTCCTACGAGCAGTACTTC.

The V gene is TRBV11-1, the J gene TRBJ2-5; D is uncertain. CDR1 is SGHAT and CDR2 is FQDESV in the germline V gene (reference sequence). The CDR3 consists of 16 residues. The V and J ends lost 4 bases and 5 bases respectively, with 20 bases between them. CDR3 loop: CASSSAHCRHQETQYF. The CDR3 nucleotides read TGTGCCAGCAGCTCAGCGCACTGCCGTCATCAGGAGACCCAGTACTTC.

The chain combines TRBV4-1 with TRBJ2-3, with D perhaps matching TRBD1 or TRBD2 (6 bases each). CDR3 length: 15 amino acids. V lost 1 base, J lost 5 bases, and 13 bases lay in between. The germline gives CDR1 MGHRA, CDR2 YSYEKL. The CDR3 is CASSQGWGAGDTQYF. CDR3 nucleotides: TGCGCCAGCAGCCAAGGATGGGGGGCCGGAGATACGCAGTATTTT.

Comment on this clonotype: A read error is possible here, since a much larger clone lies one base away. V usage is TRBV6-5 and J usage is TRBJ2-3, with D possibly matching TRBD1 (5 bases). Germline lookup yields CDR1 MNHEY and CDR2 SVGAGI. There are 18 residues in the CDR3. This CDR3 is CASSYRQGTSEIPDTQNF. In DNA form, the CDR3 reads TGTGCCAGCAGTTATCGCCAGGGAACATCGGAGATCCCAGATACGCAGAATTTT.

The rearrangement joins TRBV3-1 to TRBJ2-1; TRBD2 matches 11 bases. This CDR3 spans 17 amino acids. Germline V gene sequence: CDR1 LGHDT, CDR2 YNNKEL (reference sequence). J lost 2 bases, V lost 4 bases, and 7 bases had no gene match. Written as DNA, the CDR3 is TGTGCCAGCAGCCGTAATCTAGCGGGAGGTCCCTACAATGAGCAGTTCTTC. Translated, it gives CASSRNLAGGPYNEQFF.

The CDR3 loop is CSVEGTGFYNEQFF. The CDR3 DNA reads as TGCAGCGTTGAGGGAACAGGGTTTTACAATGAGCAGTTCTTC. V and J are TRBV29-1 and TRBJ2-1, with D perhaps matching TRBD1 (6 bases). CDR1 and CDR2 (germline): SQVTM, ANQGSEA. V was trimmed by 3 bases and J by 4 bases, leaving 13 bases between them. The CDR3 has 14 amino acids.

The chain is built from TRBV10-1 and TRBJ2-1; 8 positions agree with TRBD2. Per germline, CDR1 WNHNN and CDR2 SYGVQD (reference sequence). With 4 bases clipped from V and 10 bases from J, the junction kept 15 bases outside the gene matches. CDR3 length: 16 amino acids. CDR3 residues: CASSAQGLAGLEEQFF. The CDR3 coding sequence is TGCGCCAGCAGTGCCCAGGGTCTAGCGGGTCTCGAAGAGCAGTTCTTC.

The sample holds a few counts of this clonotype. The rearrangement uses TRBV29-1 and TRBJ2-2; TRBD1 agrees at 9 bases. V trimming: 3 bases; J trimming: 6 bases; junction bases outside the gene matches: 5. CDR1 is SQVTM and CDR2 is ANQGSEA in the germline V gene. The CDR3 spans 14 residues. The CDR3 here is CSVDLGQGSGELFF. The CDR3 DNA sequence: TGCAGCGTTGATTTGGGACAGGGTTCCGGGGAGCTGTTTTTT.

The chain combines TRBV12-3 or TRBV12-4 with TRBJ1-1; a possible D gene is TRBD1 (5 bases). V gave up 6 bases and J gave up 5 bases, with 7 bases separating them. This CDR3 region has 11 residues. In DNA form, the CDR3 reads TGTGCCAGCAGCAGGGTGACTGAAGCTTTCTTT. This sequence encodes CASSRVTEAFF.

This clonotype was counted a few times. The J gene is TRBJ2-7, the V gene TRBV13; the D gene is possibly TRBD2 (5 bases). The CDR3 is made up of 14 amino acids. CDR1 is PRHDT, CDR2 FYEKMQ, per germline (reference sequence). V was pared by 1 base and J by 2 bases, with 9 bases between. The CDR3: CASSLVRGTYEQYF. The DNA of the CDR3 is TGTGCCAGCAGCTTAGTTCGGGGAACCTACGAGCAGTACTTC.

This clonotype was observed a handful of times. The J gene is TRBJ1-4, the V gene TRBV10-3; D remains ambiguous. The germline gives CDR1 ENHRY, CDR2 SYGVKD. V was trimmed by 2 bases and J by 4 bases, leaving 5 bases between them. CDR3 length equals 13 residues. The CDR3 spells CAISEKVNEKLFF. In nucleotides, the CDR3 is TGTGCCATCAGTGAGAAGGTTAATGAAAAACTGTTTTTT.

The chain has TRBV10-1 and TRBJ1-2; a weak D match, TRBD1 (5 bases). V lost 7 bases and J 0 bases, leaving 15 bases between the germline ends. CDR3 length: 15 amino acids. Germline V gene lookup returns CDR1 WNHNN and CDR2 SYGVQD (reference sequence). CDR3 bases: TGCGCCAGCAAACCTGACGGGGCTCCTAACTATGGCTACACCTTC. Its translation: CASKPDGAPNYGYTF.

This clonotype was observed many times. CDR3 sequence: CSAREWAPYNEQFF. The CDR3 nucleotides are TGCAGTGCTAGAGAATGGGCGCCGTACAATGAGCAGTTCTTC. This rearrangement joins TRBV20-1 to TRBJ2-1, with unresolved D. The germline V gene has CDR1 DFQATT and CDR2 SNEGSKA (reference sequence). V was trimmed by 0 bases and J by 4 bases, leaving 10 bases between them. The CDR3 runs 14 residues.

The chain employs TRBV12-3 or TRBV12-4 and TRBJ2-7, with D unclear. With 2 bases removed from V and 0 bases from J, the gap between germline ends came to 8 bases. CDR3 length: 14 amino acids. DNA of the CDR3: TGTGCCAGCAGTTTAAGACCGATCTCCTACGAGCAGTACTTC. Protein product: CASSLRPISYEQYF.

This sequence joins TRBV7-9 and TRBJ2-7, with TRBD2 matching over 11 bases. CDR3 length equals 15 residues. V lost 3 bases and J lost 3; bases outside the gene matches: 4. Germline lookup yields CDR1 SEHNR and CDR2 FQNEAQ (reference sequence). The CDR3 is CASSLGLADCYEQYF. In DNA, the CDR3 is TGTGCCAGCAGCTTGGGACTAGCGGATTGCTACGAGCAGTACTTC.

The chain employs TRBV7-9 and TRBJ2-7; no firm D call. Germline values: CDR1 SEHNR, CDR2 FQNEAQ (reference sequence). The V gene lost 5 bases and the J gene lost 3 bases, with 11 bases spanning the gap. The CDR3 covers 13 residues. The CDR3 DNA follows: TGTGCCAGCAGCCAAGGAACTTACTACGAGCAGTACTTC. Protein: CASSQGTYYEQYF.

This clonotype has just a few counts. The genes are TRBV10-3 and TRBJ1-5; D is uncertain. Trimming stripped 0 bases from V and 4 bases from J, with 7 bases between. CDR1 is ENHRY and CDR2 is SYGVKD in the germline V gene. The length of the CDR3 is 14 residues. For the CDR3, the DNA is TGTGCCATCAGTGAGTCGCCGGTGAATCAGCCCCAGCATTTT. It translates to CAISESPVNQPQHF.

J is TRBJ2-1 and V is TRBV24-1; 9 nucleotides match TRBD2. The CDR3 has 21 residues. Germline V CDR1 and CDR2: KGHDR, SFDVKD. V lost 6 bases and J lost 0; bases outside the gene matches: 20. CDR3 in amino acids: CATSTPRGSSGSGSSYNEQFF. The CDR3 coding sequence is TGTGCCACCAGTACACCCAGGGGGAGTAGCGGGAGCGGGAGCTCCTACAATGAGCAGTTCTTC.

The gene calls are TRBV4-2 and TRBJ2-7; 11 bases match TRBD2. With 4 bases clipped from V and 5 bases from J, the junction kept 7 bases outside the gene matches. Germline CDR1 LGHNA, CDR2 YNFKEQ. This CDR3 is 15 amino acids long. The DNA of the CDR3 is TGTGCCAGCAGCCGAACTAGCGGGAGAATCAACGAGCAGTACTTC. Amino acids: CASSRTSGRINEQYF.

This clonotype was seen more than once but under ten times. The chain is built from TRBV14 and TRBJ2-7; D not certain. This CDR3 comprises 13 residues. The V end was cut by 7 bases, the J end by 0 bases, with 10 bases between. The germline gives CDR1 SGHDN, CDR2 FVKESK. The CDR3 sequence is CASKGANSYEQYF. The CDR3 coding sequence is TGTGCCAGCAAAGGCGCCAACTCCTACGAGCAGTACTTC.

This clonotype was detected a few times. This chain connects TRBV3-1 to TRBJ2-7, with a tentative D call TRBD2 (6 bases). CDR3 length: 18 residues. Per the germline V gene, CDR1 is LGHDT and CDR2 is YNNKEL (reference sequence). The V end lost 0 bases, the J end lost 7 bases, and 25 bases lay between the germline ends. The CDR3 DNA reads as TGTGCCAGCAGCCAAGATCAGTGGTTCGCGCCGGAGGGTCTTGAGCAGTACTTC. Translation: CASSQDQWFAPEGLEQYF.